What follows are 20 T cell receptor beta chains derived from one specimen sequenced in a study of blood T cell repertoires in COVID-19. Profiling relied on immunoSEQ multiplex PCR, and the TCRdb table lists in-frame clones only, not all of them. This table holds 200,000 to 300,000 clones, around 84% found once. Sequenced input: peripheral blood. These receptors all stem from a man between 35 and 55 years old who had recovered from COVID-19.

The gene calls are TRBV13 and TRBJ1-2; D gene uncertain. CDR1 PRHDT and CDR2 FYEKMQ come from the germline V gene (reference sequence). V was pared by 4 bases and J by 2 bases, with 11 bases between. This CDR3 is 14 amino acids long. The DNA for the CDR3 is TGTGCCAGCAGCTACGGAGGCCGGAACTATGGCTACACCTTC. It translates to CASSYGGRNYGYTF.

The genes are TRBV30 and TRBJ2-1; TRBD1 matches 9 bases. Per the germline V gene, CDR1 is GTSNPN and CDR2 is SVGIG (reference sequence). V gave up 2 bases and J gave up 12 bases; unmatched junction bases: 11. The CDR3 is 14 amino acids. The CDR3 reads CAWSRDREGGRQFF. The CDR3, as DNA: TGTGCCTGGAGTCGGGACAGGGAGGGCGGAAGGCAGTTCTTC.

The J gene is TRBJ2-7, the V gene TRBV5-6; D remains unclear. Germline V gives CDR1 SGHDT, CDR2 YYEEEE. V was trimmed by 4 bases and J by 1 base, leaving 3 bases between them. The CDR3 totals 11 residues. The DNA for the CDR3 is TGTGCCAGCAGCATATCCTACGAGCAGTACTTC. Translating gives CASSISYEQYF.

This CDR3 reads CASSEGWGSSYNSPLHF. The CDR3 DNA follows: TGTGCCAGTAGCGAGGGATGGGGAAGCTCCTATAATTCACCCCTCCACTTT. The gene calls are TRBV19 and TRBJ1-6; D uncertain. The CDR3 length is 17 residues. CDR1 and CDR2 (germline): LNHDA, SQIVND (reference sequence). Trimming cost V 6 bases and J 0 bases, with 15 bases left between them. The variable domain in full, completed from reference TRBV19 and TRBJ1-6, reads DGGITQSPKYLFRKEGQNVTLSCEQNLNHDAMYWYRQDPGQGLRLIYYSQIVNDFQKGDIAEGYSVSREKKESFPLTVTSAQKNPTAFYLCASSEGWGSSYNSPLHFGNGTRLTVT.

CDR3 region: CASSPTGGYYGYTF. The CDR3 region has the DNA TGCGCCAGCAGCCCGACAGGGGGCTACTATGGCTACACCTTC. V is TRBV4-1 and J is TRBJ1-2; 10 nucleotides agree with TRBD1. The CDR3 has 14 residues. Germline V lookup: CDR1 MGHRA, CDR2 YSYEKL. J gave up 3 bases and V 4 bases, and 2 bases lay outside the gene matches.

V and J are TRBV29-1 and TRBJ2-2; the D gene is possibly TRBD1 (5 bases). Germline V CDR1 and CDR2: SQVTM, ANQGSEA. This CDR3 has 14 amino acids. V was shortened by 5 bases and J by 1 base, with 11 bases between the two germline ends. CDR3 sequence: CSVWAQGNTGELFF. The DNA for the CDR3 is TGCAGCGTTTGGGCCCAGGGGAACACCGGGGAGCTGTTTTTT.

The chain employs TRBV15 and TRBJ1-5; TRBD1 might be the D (6 bases). V was clipped by 6 bases and J by 0 bases, with 9 bases between them. The germline CDR1 and CDR2 sequences are LNHNV and YYDKDF (reference sequence). CDR3 length equals 14 residues. The CDR3 DNA reads TGTGCCACCAGTTCAGGGGTTAGCAATCAGCCCCAGCATTTT. Amino acid sequence: CATSSGVSNQPQHF.

The rearrangement uses TRBV27 and TRBJ1-6; 7 bases align to TRBD1. This CDR3 region has 14 residues. The junction had 7 bases not matched to a gene; V was cut back by 4 bases and J by 10 bases. CDR1 is MNHEY and CDR2 is SMNVEV in the germline V gene (reference sequence). The CDR3 DNA sequence: TGTGCCAGCAGTTCCAGGACAGGAATCTCACCCCTCCACTTT. Amino acid sequence: CASSSRTGISPLHF.

In DNA form, the CDR3 reads TGTGCCAGCTCACCAGGGGAGCTAGGCACTGAGCAGTTCTTC. This codes for CASSPGELGTEQFF. The chain couples TRBV18 to TRBJ2-1; a possible D gene is TRBD2 (5 bases). Trimming left V 2 bases short and J 9 bases short, with 14 bases between. The CDR3 has 14 amino acids. Germline V lookup: CDR1 KGHSH, CDR2 LQKENI. Together with reference TRBV18 and TRBJ2-1, the CDR3 gives the full variable domain: NAGVMQNPRHLVRRRGQEARLRCSPMKGHSHVYWYRQLPEEGLKFMVYLQKENIIDESGMPKERFSAEFPKEGPSILRIQQVVRGDSAAYFCASSPGELGTEQFFGPGTRLTVL.

The gene calls are TRBV7-9 and TRBJ1-6; D gene uncertain. V was pared by 3 bases and J by 8 bases, with 11 bases between. The CDR3 spans 14 residues. Germline V gives CDR1 SEHNR, CDR2 FQNEAQ (reference sequence). Here the CDR3 reads CASSFWQSDSPLHF. The DNA for the CDR3 is TGTGCCAGCAGCTTTTGGCAGTCCGATTCACCCCTCCACTTT.

Concerning this clone: At one boundary the junction diverges from the germline segment, which might be a read error. This chain joins TRBV20-1 and TRBJ1-2; unclear D gene. Germline CDR1 and CDR2: DFQATT and SNEGSKA (reference sequence). The CDR3 sequence is 11 residues long. CDR3 DNA sequence: TGCAGTGCTAGAGACACAGCCCGAATCGCCTTC. This codes for CSARDTARIAF.

The J gene is TRBJ1-2, the V gene TRBV30; D unclear. CDR1 is GTSNPN, CDR2 SVGIG, per germline (reference sequence). The V gene lost 2 bases and the J gene lost 4 bases, with 11 bases spanning the gap. The CDR3 is made up of 13 amino acids. CDR3 bases: TGTGCCTGGAGTCCCGGAGGAATCTATGGCTACACCTTC. This sequence encodes CAWSPGGIYGYTF.

V usage is TRBV10-3 and J usage is TRBJ1-5; 8 bases fit TRBD1. Trimming took 0 bases from V and 5 from J; bases not matched to a gene: 3. The CDR3 length is 15 residues. CDR1 and CDR2 (germline): ENHRY, SYGVKD. CDR3 sequence: CAISESLTGDQPQHF. The CDR3 bases are TGTGCCATCAGTGAGTCGTTGACAGGGGATCAGCCCCAGCATTTT.

The chain combines TRBV19 with TRBJ1-5; the match to TRBD1 covers 9 bases. Unmatched junction bases numbered 12, after V lost 6 bases and J lost 3 bases. Germline CDR1 reads LNHDA; CDR2 reads SQIVND (reference sequence). The CDR3 extends over 17 amino acids. In DNA, the CDR3 is TGTGCCAGTAGATGCCGGGACAGGGCCTCGTTCAATCAGCCCCAGCATTTT. Translation: CASRCRDRASFNQPQHF.

This clone was detected a few times. The V call is TRBV6-2 or TRBV6-3, the J call TRBJ1-5; 8 bases fit TRBD1. This CDR3 has 15 residues. Germline lookup yields CDR1 MNHEY and CDR2 SVGEGT. V lost 2 bases, J lost 2 bases, and 2 bases stayed unmatched. The CDR3 bases are TGTGCCAGCAGTTACAACAGGGGGGGCAATCAGCCCCAGCATTTT. As protein: CASSYNRGGNQPQHF.

The chain carries TRBV30 and TRBJ2-1; TRBD2 agrees at 11 bases. Germline trimming cut 5 bases from V and 2 bases from J; bases unmatched to any gene: 5. Germline V gene lookup returns CDR1 GTSNPN and CDR2 SVGIG (reference sequence). The CDR3 is 15 residues long. In nucleotides, the CDR3 is TGTGCCTGGGGTAGCGGGGGGGCCCCCTACAATGAGCAGTTCTTC. Its protein is CAWGSGGAPYNEQFF.

This chain uses TRBV10-3 with TRBJ2-7, with 9 bases identical to TRBD2. This CDR3 has 14 amino acids. The V gene's germline CDR1 is ENHRY and CDR2 SYGVKD. V lost 10 bases and J lost 0; bases outside the gene matches: 7. CDR3 nucleotides: TGTGCCACGCTAGCGGGATACAGCTCCTACGAGCAGTACTTC. This codes for CATLAGYSSYEQYF.

The rearrangement links TRBV4-3 to TRBJ2-7; 7 bases match TRBD2. The junction had 13 bases not matched to a gene; V was cut back by 3 bases and J by 2 bases. CDR3 length equals 17 residues. Germline values: CDR1 LGHNA, CDR2 YSLEER. The CDR3 is CASSQALLADGTYEQYF. Written as DNA, the CDR3 is TGCGCCAGCAGCCAGGCCCTTCTAGCGGATGGAACCTACGAGCAGTACTTC.

In nucleotides, the CDR3 is TGTGCCAGTAGTATAGGAAGCGGGTGGAGTACGCAGTATTTT. Translation gives CASSIGSGWSTQYF. The chain is built from TRBV19 and TRBJ2-3, with D perhaps matching TRBD2 (6 bases). The CDR3 has 14 residues. The V end lost 1 base, the J end lost 8 bases, and 13 bases lay between the germline ends. Looked up from germline, CDR1 is LNHDA and CDR2 is SQIVND (reference sequence).

The chain carries TRBV5-1 and TRBJ1-1, with TRBD1 as a possible D gene (5 bases). CDR1 is SGHRS and CDR2 is YFSETQ in the germline V gene. V was cut by 4 bases and J by 0 bases, with 13 bases left in between. The CDR3 has 15 amino acids. In DNA form, the CDR3 reads TGCGCCAGCAGCCCCCGGGAGGGGATGAACACTGAAGCTTTCTTT. It codes for CASSPREGMNTEAFF.